This T cell receptor beta chain is drawn from a study of blood T cell repertoires in COVID-19 (dated by TCRdb to the early 2020s). Describing the broader study: The collaborator samples originated in the United States, Italy and Spain and spanned the acute and convalescent phases of COVID-19. The prospective study material was composed of cDNA or gDNA derived from T cells, B-cell-depleted T cells, or PBMCs. Subjects who had been exposed to COVID-19, were actively infected with it, or had recovered from it provided the deeply sampled blood TCRbeta repertoires that made up the dataset. The repertoires were released in a freely available public database intended as a resource for research on the immune response to SARS-CoV-2. Samples were obtained from the ongoing ImmuneRACE study (first 160 participants) and from 950 to 1,500 subjects provided by 6 global collaborators. The sample metadata nearly always contained a de-identified subject ID, COVID-19 status, age in years and sex. HLA class I and class II types, where available, came from metadata supplied by the sample provider rather than from assay-based typing.

Inclusive of the bounding cysteine and phenylalanine, the CDR3 is 11 residues long. Only the CDR3 region is kept as DNA, spanning 33 bases read in frame from base 1. The germline V gene specifies MNHEY as CDR1 and SVGEGT as CDR2. Deletion took 5 bases off V and 8 bases off J, with a span of 7 bases between the germline ends. As for this clone: It lacks a known antigen. The record has no base qualities; no much larger clone is one base away.

Whole blood was collected in K2EDTA tubes by collaborating institutions according to the institutions' own protocols. For TCRbeta analysis, collaborators shipped samples in one of three forms: frozen whole blood, isolated PBMCs, or DNA extracted from either of those sample types. TCRbeta CDR3 regions were amplified from genomic DNA using the immunoSEQ Assay, a bias-controlled multiplex PCR. Per the authors' processing: Nucleated cell counts per sample were estimated from amplification of reference gene primers within the assay. To quantify the absolute abundance of each unique TCRbeta CDR3 rearrangement, sequence reads were collapsed and filtered. Productive Simpson clonality was computed per sample as the square root of Simpson's diversity index over productive rearrangements. Not all clones reach the TCRdb copy of this immuneACCESS table, which keeps in-frame sequences only. Checked studies attribute under half of the gap to unresolved V genes and leave the rest unexplained. The V and J calls and clone size come from that table; D and trimming were worked out from the DNA. This sample is represented by around 200,000 clones; 65% to 85% of them were singletons. Under 5% of the sample belongs to the ten largest clones.

What the study reported, not specific to this receptor: How much clinical and demographic metadata was included differed by source and by participant, and the metadata was provided uncurated.

The sequencing sample was made of peripheral blood. Recombination joined TRBV6-2 or TRBV6-3 with TRBJ2-1, and TRBD1 may be the D gene, going by 5 matching bases. This receptor was identified in a man aged 50-59 years with active or convalescent COVID-19. CDR3 loop: CASSPRDEQFF. The DNA sequence reads TGTGCCAGCAGTCCCAGGGATGAGCAGTTCTTC.